This TCR beta chain was profiled in a study of cytomegalovirus exposure and HLA in healthy donors. Sequencing was performed with immunoSEQ multiplex PCR; in TCRdb, only in-frame clones are kept and a portion is missing. The repertoire includes fewer than 250,000 clones, around 90% of them detected once, and approximately 2% sits in the top ten. General observations from the study: Reportedly, cytomegalovirus status was diagnosed with high sensitivity and specificity.

CDR3 size: 15 residues. V was clipped by 1 base and J by 2 bases; unmatched bases: 3. From germline, CDR1 is SGHAT and CDR2 FQNNGV. Donors were drawn from the roughly 110-subject validation cohort, separate from the 666-subject first cohort. As for this clone: The target antigen is unknown.

The V and J genes are TRBV11-2 and TRBJ2-7; the match to TRBD1 covers 9 bases. The sample consisted of PBMCs. The clonotype comes from a woman aged 18-29 years in good health and CMV-seropositive. CDR3 sequence: CASSLGTGEAYEQYF. As DNA, the CDR3 is TGTGCCAGCAGCTTAGGGACAGGGGAAGCCTACGAGCAGTACTTC.